This TCR beta chain appears in the sequencing data of a study of cytomegalovirus exposure and HLA in healthy donors. Overall study results and limits: The study had only CMV serostatus as immune exposure information. Relative to the roughly 690-donor mean, N-insertions were reportedly fewer in an Asian-associated ancestry cluster in a later analysis.

The V gene's germline CDR1 is SGHDN and CDR2 FVKESK. V shed 5 bases and J shed 6 bases, with 18 bases lying between them. This CDR3 region has 15 residues. The PCR contained 60 Vbeta and 13 Jbeta primers. TCRdb keeps only in-frame clones here, not all; method: immunoSEQ multiplex PCR. The sample includes about 80,000 clones, 60% to 80% seen only once; the top ten take less than 25%. A remark on this clone: Its antigen is still unknown.

V is TRBV14 and J is TRBJ2-3; a possible D gene is TRBD1 (5 bases). The sample was PBMCs. The TCR originated in a woman between 35 and 50 years old in good health and CMV-seropositive. The CDR3 DNA is TGTGCCAGCAGCACCCTCCAGGGTCCTCTCGATACGCAGTATTTT. Translating gives CASSTLQGPLDTQYF.